These 8 T cell receptor beta chains originate from one sample sequenced in a study of memory CD4+ T cells and cytomegalovirus serostatus. The sort gate was single viable CD3+CD4+CD8-CD45RO+ cells for memory CD4+ T cells. The table came from immunoSEQ multiplex PCR; TCRdb's copy has only in-frame clones and leaves some out. The sample holds about 50,000 clones; about 77% are singletons and the top ten take 0.6% to 0.9%. Sequenced: memory CD4+ T cells from blood. These receptors originate from an adult in good health and CMV-seronegative.

This chain connects TRBV11-2 to TRBJ2-7, with 7 bases that match TRBD1. V shed 0 bases, J shed 3 bases, and the junction held 5 bases outside the gene matches. Germline CDR1 is SGHAT and CDR2 is FQNNGV. CDR3 size: 15 residues. The CDR3, as DNA: TGTGCCAGCAGCTTAGACGGACAGGCGCTCTACGAGCAGTACTTC. Amino acid sequence: CASSLDGQALYEQYF.

The sample holds a few counts of this clone. The chain carries TRBV10-3 and TRBJ2-1; weak D call: TRBD1 (6 bases). V lost 2 bases to trimming and J lost 6 bases, with 11 bases between them. The CDR3 totals 14 residues. Germline values: CDR1 ENHRY, CDR2 SYGVKD. The chain's CDR3 is CAISETGPSNEQFF. The CDR3 bases are TGTGCCATCAGTGAGACAGGGCCCTCCAATGAGCAGTTCTTC.

This sequence joins TRBV6-1 and TRBJ1-2; 9 bases agree with TRBD1. Germline V gene sequence: CDR1 MNHNS, CDR2 SASEGT. The CDR3 runs to 17 residues. With V trimmed by 4 bases and J by 1 base, 10 bases remained unmatched. CDR3 protein: CASSGRDRGSGNYGYTF. The CDR3 DNA sequence: TGTGCCAGCAGTGGCCGAGACAGGGGGTCGGGTAACTATGGCTACACCTTC.

The V gene is TRBV5-8, the J gene TRBJ1-2, with 10 bases lining up with TRBD1. The CDR3 has 18 residues. Germline CDR1 is SGHTS and CDR2 is YDEGEE. After removal of 2 bases from V and 2 bases from J, the junction contained 12 bases not matched to a gene. The CDR3 coding sequence is TGTGCCAGCAGCTTTTTTTTAATCTCGGACAGGGGGAACTATGGCTACACCTTC. Translating gives CASSFFLISDRGNYGYTF.

The chain links TRBV6-5 to TRBJ1-5; 9 bases fit TRBD1. Germline CDR1 and CDR2: MNHEY and SVGAGI. The CDR3 runs to 13 residues. Germline trimming cut 5 bases from V and 5 bases from J; bases unmatched to any gene: 1. CDR3 loop: CASSRDRDQPQHF. The CDR3 DNA follows: TGTGCCAGCAGTCGGGACAGGGATCAGCCCCAGCATTTT.

The rearrangement links TRBV6-5 to TRBJ1-2; TRBD1 is a possible D gene (6 bases). CDR3 size: 14 residues. Germline CDR1 reads MNHEY; CDR2 reads SVGAGI. The V and J ends lost 7 bases and 2 bases respectively, with 14 bases between them. The CDR3 DNA is TGTGCCAGCAACGACCGAACAGGGAACTATGGCTACACCTTC. Translating it yields CASNDRTGNYGYTF.

The chain joins TRBV19 to TRBJ2-3; no clear D. This CDR3 spans 11 amino acids. The ends were cut back, 4 bases at V and 9 bases at J, with 8 bases in the middle. Germline V CDR1 and CDR2: LNHDA, SQIVND (reference sequence). The CDR3 region has the DNA TGTGCCAGTAGTAGTCGGACGACGCAGTATTTT. Translated, it gives CASSSRTTQYF.

The chain combines TRBV7-2 with TRBJ2-1; 8 bases are shared with TRBD2. With V trimmed by 4 bases and J by 6 bases, 5 bases remained unmatched. There are 14 residues in the CDR3. Germline values: CDR1 SGHTA, CDR2 FQGNSA. The CDR3 sequence is CASSSSGSINEQFF. DNA for the CDR3: TGTGCCAGCAGCTCTAGCGGGTCAATCAATGAGCAGTTCTTC.